The 2 T cell receptor beta chains in this list originate from one sample, sequenced in a study of blood T cell repertoires in COVID-19. Assay used: immunoSEQ multiplex PCR; TCRdb lists only in-frame clones, some missing. The table has 430,000 or so clones, over 75% seen once; the top ten hold approximately 1.8%. Material: PBMCs or T cells enriched from blood (not recorded which). Receptors were obtained from a woman aged 40 to 50 who had recovered from COVID-19.

This chain joins TRBV7-9 and TRBJ2-7, with D hard to call. This CDR3 has 14 residues. Germline CDR1 and CDR2: SEHNR and FQNEAQ (reference sequence). V gave up 1 base and J gave up 7 bases, with 14 bases separating them. The CDR3 nucleotides are TGTGCCAGCAGCTTAGGATCAAGCGTTGGGGAGCAGTACTTC. Protein: CASSLGSSVGEQYF.

V is TRBV29-1 and J is TRBJ2-1; 13 bases align to TRBD2. J was trimmed by 2 bases and V by 7 bases; bases with no gene match: 11. Per the germline V gene, CDR1 is SQVTM and CDR2 is ANQGSEA. This CDR3 region has 17 residues. In DNA, the CDR3 is TGCAGCGACGGGACTAGCGGGAAATGGGGTGCCTACAATGAGCAGTTCTTC. It specifies CSDGTSGKWGAYNEQFF.